One and the same sample provided the 28 T cell receptor beta chains below, sequenced in a study of blood T cell repertoires in COVID-19. The data were produced by immunoSEQ multiplex PCR, yet TCRdb's version contains in-frame clones alone and is incomplete. The sample carries around 80,000 clones, roughly 77% recorded once. Source material: peripheral blood. These receptors all come from a man in his fifties or sixties with active or convalescent COVID-19.

The rearrangement joins TRBV3-1 (or the pseudogene TRBV3-2) to TRBJ1-4, with TRBD1 identical over 7 bases. Germline-derived CDR1 and CDR2 are LGHDT and YNNKEL (reference sequence). Trimming at V came to 8 bases and at J to 7 bases, leaving 7 bases not matched to a gene. The CDR3 is 13 residues long. CDR3 amino acids: CASRGQGGEKLFF. CDR3 DNA sequence: TGTGCCAGCCGGGGGCAGGGGGGTGAAAAACTGTTTTTT.

The rearrangement joins TRBV6-1 to TRBJ1-3; D remains ambiguous. Germline assignment: CDR1 MNHNS and CDR2 SASEGT. Trimming left V 3 bases short and J 4 bases short, with 7 bases between. The CDR3 loop spans 13 amino acids. The CDR3 sequence is CASSESRGNTIYF. The CDR3 DNA reads TGTGCCAGCAGTGAGTCCAGGGGAAACACCATATATTTT.

This chain links TRBV11-2 with TRBJ2-5; 15 bases fit TRBD2. The CDR3 extends over 17 amino acids. CDR1 is SGHAT and CDR2 is FQNNGV in the germline V gene. Trimming removed 1 base from V and 5 bases from J; junction bases left unmatched: 5. This chain's CDR3 is CASSLGTSGGAKETQYF. CDR3 DNA: TGTGCCAGCAGCTTAGGGACTAGCGGGGGGGCTAAGGAGACCCAGTACTTC.

The chain couples TRBV9 to TRBJ2-5; 7 bases are shared with TRBD1. The CDR3 runs 15 residues. CDR1 and CDR2 (germline): SGDLS, YYNGEE. J was trimmed by 5 bases and V by 0 bases; bases with no gene match: 7. CDR3 sequence: CASSVGTGRGETQYF. CDR3 nucleotide sequence: TGTGCCAGCAGCGTAGGGACAGGACGCGGGGAGACCCAGTACTTC.

The V gene is TRBV19, the J gene TRBJ1-5; D ambiguous. Between the trimmed V and J ends, which lost 7 bases and 4 bases, there was a span of 11 bases. Germline values: CDR1 LNHDA, CDR2 SQIVND (reference sequence). The CDR3 runs to 13 residues. The DNA for the CDR3 is TGTGCCAGTACGTACACTATAAATCAGCCCCAGCATTTT. Its protein product is CASTYTINQPQHF.

The V and J genes are TRBV21-1 and TRBJ2-1; the tabulated D call, TRBD1, remains unverified against the DNA. TRBV21-1 is assigned pseudogene status. The CDR3 is 15 residues long. This chain's CDR3 is CASGGRRQGPNEQFF. The CDR3 bases are TGTGCCAGCGGAGGGAGGAGACAGGGGCCGAATGAGCAGTTCTTC.

V gene TRBV6-2 or TRBV6-3 combines with J gene TRBJ1-2; 7 bases are a match to TRBD1. The V segment lost 4 bases and the J segment 8 bases; nucleotides outside the gene matches: 19. Germline CDR1 MNHEY, CDR2 SVGEGT. CDR3 length: 17 amino acids. The CDR3, as DNA: TGTGCCAGCAGTTTGGGCAGGGGGTTTGCTATTTCGAAAGGCTACACCTTC. Amino acids: CASSLGRGFAISKGYTF.

This clone appeared a single time. The chain's CDR3 is CASRMKTEGNTIYF. The CDR3 DNA reads TGTGCCAGCAGAATGAAGACAGAAGGAAACACCATATATTTT. V and J are TRBV6-5 and TRBJ1-3; D is perhaps TRBD1 (5 bases). Germline V gives CDR1 MNHEY, CDR2 SVGAGI. Trimming took off 6 bases at V and 4 bases at J, with 13 bases between the two ends. This CDR3 contains 14 residues.

The chain couples TRBV6-5 to TRBJ1-2, with a tentative D call TRBD1 (6 bases). V was shortened by 6 bases and J by 4 bases, with 12 bases between the two germline ends. The CDR3 sequence is 13 residues long. Germline CDR1 and CDR2: MNHEY and SVGAGI. In nucleotides, the CDR3 is TGTGCCAGCAGCCCCGACAGGACCTATGGCTACACCTTC. It yields the protein CASSPDRTYGYTF.

The rearrangement joins TRBV4-2 to TRBJ2-2; no reliable D call. Trimming shortened V by 1 base and J by 1 base, and 16 bases separated the two germline ends. CDR3 length: 18 amino acids. Germline CDR1 reads LGHNA; CDR2 reads YNFKEQ. Here the CDR3 reads CASSQAHSATLNTGELFF. DNA for the CDR3: TGTGCCAGCAGCCAAGCTCACAGTGCAACCTTGAACACCGGGGAGCTGTTTTTT.

This chain's CDR3 is CASSLGTGEPYGYTF. In DNA form, the CDR3 reads TGTGCCAGCAGCTTAGGGACAGGCGAGCCCTATGGCTACACCTTC. The V call is TRBV7-2, the J call TRBJ1-2; 7 bases fit TRBD1. J was trimmed by 4 bases and V by 1 base; bases with no gene match: 6. This CDR3 is 15 amino acids long. Germline V gives CDR1 SGHTA, CDR2 FQGNSA. Full variable domain (missing parts from reference TRBV7-2 and TRBJ1-2): GAGVSQSPSNKVTEKGKDVELRCDPISGHTALYWYRQSLGQGLEFLIYFQGNSAPDKSGLPSDRFSAERTGGSVSTLTIQRTQQEDSAVYLCASSLGTGEPYGYTFGSGTRLTVV.

With respect to this clone: Germline is not matched at one junction end, which may reflect a read error. This chain links TRBV6-6 with TRBJ2-7, with TRBD2 identical over 9 bases. This CDR3 has 11 amino acids. Germline V gene data show CDR1 as MNHNY and CDR2 as SVGAGI (reference sequence). CDR3: CASRHGGLAAF. The CDR3 nucleotides are TGTGCCAGCAGACACGGGGGACTAGCTGCGTTC.

The rearrangement joins TRBV4-3 to TRBJ1-2; TRBD1 matches 9 bases. This CDR3 contains 15 residues. CDR1 LGHNA and CDR2 YSLEER come from the germline V gene. V lost 0 bases and J lost 5; bases outside the gene matches: 4. CDR3: CASSQDRTGAYGYTF. For the CDR3, the DNA is TGCGCCAGCAGCCAAGATCGGACAGGGGCATATGGCTACACCTTC.

The chain links TRBV29-1 to TRBJ2-7; D ambiguous. The CDR3 covers 12 residues. CDR1 SQVTM and CDR2 ANQGSEA come from the germline V gene. V was clipped by 4 bases and J by 0 bases, with 7 bases between them. The CDR3 region is CSVAKSSYEQYF. In DNA, the CDR3 is TGCAGCGTTGCGAAGAGCTCCTACGAGCAGTACTTC.

The chain uses TRBV4-1 and TRBJ1-2; D is uncertain. The germline V and J ends were trimmed by 0 bases and 8 bases, with 10 bases remaining between them. CDR3 size: 13 residues. Germline-derived CDR1 and CDR2 are MGHRA and YSYEKL. The CDR3 spells CASSQDAGLGYTF. CDR3 in DNA: TGCGCCAGCAGCCAAGACGCAGGTTTGGGCTACACCTTC.

This clone turned up a few times. The chain recombines TRBV7-6 with TRBJ2-3; TRBD1 might be the D (5 bases). This CDR3 has 16 amino acids. V gave up 1 base and J gave up 3 bases, with 14 bases separating them. Germline-derived CDR1 and CDR2 are SGHVS and FNYEAQ. Written as DNA, the CDR3 is TGTGCCAGCAGCTTAGGTGGGGCAGGGTCGACAGATACGCAGTATTTT. Translation: CASSLGGAGSTDTQYF.

This clone was observed a few times. This chain uses TRBV30 with TRBJ1-6; D unclear. This CDR3 comprises 14 residues. Germline assignment: CDR1 GTSNPN and CDR2 SVGIG (reference sequence). Trimming shortened V by 2 bases and J by 0 bases, and 5 bases separated the two germline ends. The CDR3 coding sequence is TGTGCCTGGAGTTCTTACTCCTATAATTCACCCCTCCACTTT. Translating it yields CAWSSYSYNSPLHF.

In nucleotides, the CDR3 is TGTGCCATCAGTGGTCAACAGGGGACTGAAGCTTTCTTT. Protein: CAISGQQGTEAFF. V usage is TRBV10-3 and J usage is TRBJ1-1, with 7 bases matching TRBD1. The V and J ends lost 4 bases and 5 bases, in that order; junction bases with no gene match: 4. This CDR3 has 13 amino acids. CDR1 and CDR2 (germline): ENHRY, SYGVKD.

This clone appeared a few times. The V call is TRBV10-3, the J call TRBJ2-2, with 8 nucleotides matching TRBD1. The V gene end was trimmed by 0 bases and the J gene end by 4 bases; junction bases not matched to a gene: 7. The CDR3 totals 17 residues. Germline assignment: CDR1 ENHRY and CDR2 SYGVKD. The CDR3 loop is CAISESKGQAVTGELFF. The CDR3 DNA sequence: TGTGCCATCAGTGAGTCGAAGGGACAGGCTGTCACCGGGGAGCTGTTTTTT.

This sequence joins TRBV6-5 and TRBJ2-2; D may be TRBD1 (6 bases). CDR1 MNHEY and CDR2 SVGAGI come from the germline V gene. Trimming shortened V by 4 bases and J by 2 bases, and 11 bases separated the two germline ends. The CDR3 sequence is 15 residues long. CDR3 sequence reads: CASSFPRGNTGELFF. Here the CDR3 DNA reads TGTGCCAGCAGTTTTCCCAGGGGTAACACCGGGGAGCTGTTTTTT.

The chain couples TRBV6-5 to TRBJ1-2; D is unclear. In germline, CDR1 is MNHEY, CDR2 SVGAGI. V was shortened by 2 bases and J by 8 bases, with 15 bases between the two germline ends. The CDR3 spans 14 residues. The CDR3 region is CASSYGGYLGGYTF. CDR3 in DNA: TGTGCCAGCAGTTACGGAGGGTATTTGGGGGGCTACACCTTC.

The V call is TRBV18, the J call TRBJ2-7, with 10 bases that match TRBD2. V trimming: 3 bases; J trimming: 7 bases; junction bases outside the gene matches: 3. The CDR3 sequence is 13 residues long. The germline V gene has CDR1 KGHSH and CDR2 LQKENI. The CDR3 DNA follows: TGTGCCAGCTCACCGCCGGGACTAGCGGAGCAGTACTTC. Translation: CASSPPGLAEQYF.

CDR3: CASSRDRSYGYTF. The CDR3 nucleotides are TGTGCCAGCAGCCGGGACAGGTCCTATGGCTACACCTTC. The V call is TRBV7-3, the J call TRBJ1-2; 8 bases map to TRBD1. The trim removed 5 bases at V and 4 bases at J, leaving 3 bases unmatched. Germline CDR1 and CDR2: SGHTA and FQGTGA. The CDR3 extends over 13 amino acids.

This sequence joins TRBV19 and TRBJ2-3, with TRBD1 identical over 8 bases. CDR3 size: 14 residues. Germline CDR1 is LNHDA and CDR2 is SQIVND (reference sequence). The V and J ends lost 5 bases and 5 bases, in that order; junction bases with no gene match: 6. The CDR3 region is CASSGTGLGDTQYF. The CDR3 nucleotides are TGTGCCAGTAGTGGGACAGGCCTGGGAGATACGCAGTATTTT. Full variable domain (outside the CDR3, taken from reference TRBV19 and TRBJ2-3): DGGITQSPKYLFRKEGQNVTLSCEQNLNHDAMYWYRQDPGQGLRLIYYSQIVNDFQKGDIAEGYSVSREKKESFPLTVTSAQKNPTAFYLCASSGTGLGDTQYFGPGTRLTVL.

The rearrangement joins TRBV6-1 to TRBJ2-7; possibly TRBD2 for D (5 bases). Deletions cut 10 bases from V and 1 base from J, with 14 bases between. The CDR3 is made up of 13 amino acids. Germline-derived CDR1 and CDR2 are MNHNS and SASEGT. CDR3 in amino acids: CAIQRAGSYEQYF. CDR3 bases: TGTGCCATCCAGAGGGCGGGTTCCTACGAGCAGTACTTC.

The chain uses TRBV4-3 and TRBJ1-3; no clear D gene. Germline assignment: CDR1 LGHNA and CDR2 YSLEER. V gave up 0 bases and J gave up 4 bases, with 13 bases separating them. This CDR3 has 16 residues. DNA of the CDR3: TGCGCCAGCAGCCAAGATTTTGGCCTTTCGGGAAACACCATATATTTT. This translates into CASSQDFGLSGNTIYF.

The chain recombines TRBV7-2 with TRBJ2-5, with D possibly being TRBD1 (5 bases). The CDR3 contains 14 residues. Per the germline V gene, CDR1 is SGHTA and CDR2 is FQGNSA. Trimming shortened V by 8 bases and J by 5 bases, and 18 bases separated the two germline ends. CDR3 protein: CASQRNTPGETQYF. CDR3 DNA: TGTGCCAGCCAAAGAAATACCCCAGGGGAGACCCAGTACTTC.

This clone was picked up one time. This chain joins TRBV12-5 and TRBJ2-3, with D unresolved. The CDR3 totals 16 residues. V dropped 7 bases and J dropped 0 bases, with 17 bases sitting between them. CDR1 is LGHNT and CDR2 is FRNRAP in the germline V gene. CDR3 protein: CASAPARSLSTDTQYF. The CDR3 DNA follows: TGTGCTAGTGCGCCGGCGCGGTCGCTTAGCACAGATACGCAGTATTTT.